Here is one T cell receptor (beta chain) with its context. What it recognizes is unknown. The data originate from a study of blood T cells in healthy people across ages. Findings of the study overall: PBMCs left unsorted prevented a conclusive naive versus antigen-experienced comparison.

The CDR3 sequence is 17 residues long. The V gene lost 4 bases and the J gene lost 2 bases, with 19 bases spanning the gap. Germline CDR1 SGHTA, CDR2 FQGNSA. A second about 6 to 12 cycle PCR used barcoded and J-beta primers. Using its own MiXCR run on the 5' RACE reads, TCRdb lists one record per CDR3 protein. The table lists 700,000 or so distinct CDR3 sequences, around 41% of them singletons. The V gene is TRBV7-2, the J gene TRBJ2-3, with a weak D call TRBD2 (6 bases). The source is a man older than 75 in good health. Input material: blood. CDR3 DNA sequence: TGTGCCAGCAGCTCCCAGCGCCCGGGACTTGTCACAGATACGCAGTATTTT. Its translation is CASSSQRPGLVTDTQYF. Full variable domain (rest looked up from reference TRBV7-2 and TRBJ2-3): GAGVSQSPSNKVTEKGKDVELRCDPISGHTALYWYRQSLGQGLEFLIYFQGNSAPDKSGLPSDRFSAERTGGSVSTLTIQRTQQEDSAVYLCASSSQRPGLVTDTQYFGPGTRLTVL.